This TCR beta chain originates from a study of OX40 agonist ivuxolimab in advanced cancers. This clone was counted only a few times. V lost 3 bases, J lost 4 bases, and 9 bases lay in between. CDR1 is LNHDA and CDR2 is SQIVND in the germline V gene (reference sequence). The CDR3 sequence is 14 residues long. Assay used: immunoSEQ multiplex PCR; TCRdb lists only in-frame clones, some missing. The sample has under 100,000 clones, about nine tenths seen once. Sequenced here: CD4+ or CD8+ T cells sorted from blood, sampled in a trial of the OX40 agonist ivuxolimab. This chain connects TRBV19 to TRBJ1-4, with TRBD1 as a possible D gene (5 bases). This clonotype was obtained from an adult with an advanced solid tumor such as melanoma, head and neck, liver or kidney cancer. CDR3 DNA sequence: TGTGCCAGTAGTATCTGGGGGAATAATGAAAAACTGTTTTTT. Translating it yields CASSIWGNNEKLFF. The full variable domain, with the rest looked up from reference TRBV19 and TRBJ1-4, is DGGITQSPKYLFRKEGQNVTLSCEQNLNHDAMYWYRQDPGQGLRLIYYSQIVNDFQKGDIAEGYSVSREKKESFPLTVTSAQKNPTAFYLCASSIWGNNEKLFFGSGTQLSVL.